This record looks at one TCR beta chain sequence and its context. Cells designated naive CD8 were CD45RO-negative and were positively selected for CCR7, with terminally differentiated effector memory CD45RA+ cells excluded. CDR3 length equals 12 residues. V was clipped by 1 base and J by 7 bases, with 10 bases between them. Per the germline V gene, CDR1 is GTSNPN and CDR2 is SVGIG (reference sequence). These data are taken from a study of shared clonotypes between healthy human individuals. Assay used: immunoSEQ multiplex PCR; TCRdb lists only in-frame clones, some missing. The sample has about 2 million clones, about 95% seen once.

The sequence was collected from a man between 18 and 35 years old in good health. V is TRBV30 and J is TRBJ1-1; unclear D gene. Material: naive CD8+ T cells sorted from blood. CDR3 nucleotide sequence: TGTGCCTGGAGTGAAGGTAGAGTTGAAGCTTTCTTT. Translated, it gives CAWSEGRVEAFF.